These 11 T cell receptor beta chains came from one sample sequenced in a study of cytomegalovirus exposure and HLA in healthy donors. The PCR was carried out with 60 Vbeta primers and 13 Jbeta primers. Produced via immunoSEQ multiplex PCR; TCRdb's table is partial and in-frame only. The repertoire holds around 150,000 clones, with roughly 85% as singletons. The specimen was PBMCs. The source is a male donor in good health and CMV-seropositive.

This clone was seen more than once but under ten times. This chain links TRBV30 with TRBJ1-1; no definite D call. Germline CDR1 and CDR2: GTSNPN and SVGIG (reference sequence). The CDR3 consists of 12 residues. V was cut by 4 bases and J by 0 bases, with 6 bases left in between. CDR3 nucleotide sequence: TGTGCCTGGACGGCGGTGAACACTGAAGCTTTCTTT. It encodes CAWTAVNTEAFF.

This clone appeared a single time. The rearrangement links TRBV7-2 to TRBJ1-5; D gene uncertain. Trimming pared 2 bases from V and 1 base from J, leaving 15 bases between. Germline lookup yields CDR1 SGHTA and CDR2 FQGNSA. The CDR3 has 17 residues. For the CDR3, the DNA is TGTGCCAGCAGCTTATACTCCGCCCCTCGGAGCAATCAGCCCCAGCATTTT. Amino acids: CASSLYSAPRSNQPQHF.

The J gene is TRBJ1-2, the V gene TRBV27; the D gene is possibly TRBD1 (5 bases). Trimming cost V 7 bases and J 3 bases, with 15 bases left between them. The germline CDR1 and CDR2 sequences are MNHEY and SMNVEV (reference sequence). CDR3 length: 14 amino acids. The DNA of the CDR3 is TGTGCCAGCAATGATCCCGGGACTGACTATGGCTACACCTTC. It is translated as CASNDPGTDYGYTF.

This chain joins TRBV28 and TRBJ2-7; tentatively, D is TRBD2 (6 bases). The germline V gene encodes CDR1 MDHEN and CDR2 SYDVKM. The CDR3 has 13 residues. V was shortened by 2 bases and J by 5 bases, with 10 bases between the two germline ends. DNA of the CDR3: TGTGCCAGCAGTTTAGCGGGAAGGAACGAGCAGTACTTC. Its protein product is CASSLAGRNEQYF.

Note on this clone: Other DNA sequences in the same sample also yield this CDR3. V usage is TRBV18 and J usage is TRBJ1-6; maybe TRBD1 (5 bases). The germline V gene has CDR1 KGHSH and CDR2 LQKENI. The V end was cut by 2 bases, the J end by 7 bases, with 9 bases between. The CDR3 consists of 14 residues. CDR3 in amino acids: CASSPGGGNSPLHF. The CDR3 coding sequence is TGTGCCAGCTCACCAGGGGGGGGAAATTCACCCCTCCACTTT.

This rearrangement joins TRBV6-1 to TRBJ2-5; 7 bases are a match to TRBD2. V was clipped by 10 bases and J by 4 bases; unmatched bases: 12. The CDR3 totals 14 residues. The V gene's germline CDR1 is MNHNS and CDR2 SASEGT. The CDR3 is CATASGRSVETQYF. CDR3 DNA: TGTGCCACAGCGTCCGGGAGGTCGGTAGAGACCCAGTACTTC.

V and J are TRBV6-1 and TRBJ1-2; perhaps TRBD1 as D (5 bases). Deletions cut 10 bases from V and 8 bases from J, with 17 bases between. The V gene's germline CDR1 is MNHNS and CDR2 SASEGT. The CDR3 has 12 amino acids. The CDR3 nucleotides are TGTGCCACCGGAGACAGCCCTATCGGCTACACCTTC. As protein: CATGDSPIGYTF.

The gene calls are TRBV7-2 and TRBJ2-3, with D unresolved. Trimming removed 1 base from V and 2 bases from J, with 19 bases in between. CDR1 and CDR2 from the germline V gene are SGHTA and FQGNSA. This CDR3 region has 18 residues. CDR3 protein: CASSLVSLSAPYTDTQYF. CDR3 in DNA: TGTGCCAGCAGCTTAGTTAGCCTATCAGCCCCTTACACAGATACGCAGTATTTT. Drawing the rest from reference TRBV7-2 and TRBJ2-3, the complete variable domain is GAGVSQSPSNKVTEKGKDVELRCDPISGHTALYWYRQSLGQGLEFLIYFQGNSAPDKSGLPSDRFSAERTGGSVSTLTIQRTQQEDSAVYLCASSLVSLSAPYTDTQYFGPGTRLTVL.

The rearrangement links TRBV7-2 to TRBJ1-3, with D perhaps matching TRBD1 (6 bases). The V gene's germline CDR1 is SGHTA and CDR2 FQGNSA. V was shortened by 8 bases and J by 4 bases, with 24 bases between the two germline ends. The CDR3 covers 17 residues. The CDR3: CASPPPAQGTAGNTIYF. Written as DNA, the CDR3 is TGTGCCAGCCCTCCCCCCGCGCAGGGGACGGCAGGAAACACCATATATTTT.

The V call is TRBV7-8, the J call TRBJ1-3; D is undetermined. CDR1 and CDR2 (germline): SGHVS, FQNEAQ. Trimming left V 0 bases short and J 4 bases short, with 4 bases between. The CDR3 spans 13 residues. The CDR3, as DNA: TGTGCCAGCAGCTTAGCCAGAGGAAACACCATATATTTT. Residues: CASSLARGNTIYF.

CDR3 region: CASSAWWREGSDEQFF. CDR3 nucleotide sequence: TGTGCCAGCAGCGCTTGGTGGCGGGAGGGTTCGGATGAGCAGTTCTTC. This rearrangement joins TRBV9 to TRBJ2-1; 9 nucleotides align to TRBD2. Germline V CDR1 and CDR2: SGDLS, YYNGEE. CDR3 length: 16 residues. V lost 3 bases and J lost 8; bases outside the gene matches: 12.